This T cell receptor (beta chain) was captured by sequencing in a study of cytomegalovirus exposure and HLA in healthy donors. Study-wide results and caveats: The authors later found HLA-associated TCR beta chains more clonally expanded than equally common others.

The PCR made use of 60 Vbeta and 13 Jbeta primers. TCRdb keeps only in-frame clones here, not all; method: immunoSEQ multiplex PCR. The sample comprises some 120,000 clones, 65% to 75% of which are singletons, and 4% rests with the top ten. This CDR3 has 13 amino acids. Trimming pared 1 base from V and 5 bases from J, leaving 3 bases between. CDR1 SGHVS and CDR2 FQNEAQ come from the germline V gene. This clone was picked up one time. Its antigen is not known. This chain connects TRBV7-8 to TRBJ2-6; the D is unclear. The clonotype comes from a man aged 35-49 years in good health and CMV-seropositive. Input material: PBMCs. CDR3 in amino acids: CASSLGRANVLTF. Written as DNA, the CDR3 is TGTGCCAGCAGCTTAGGGCGGGCCAACGTCCTGACTTTC.